This is a list of T cell receptor beta chains from one sample in a study of cytotoxic CD8 clonotypes in ibrutinib-treated CLL. Sequencing used immunoSEQ multiplex PCR; TCRdb keeps in-frame clones, though not all of them. The sample lists some 140,000 clones, more than 85% occurring once. Sequencing used PBMCs, obtained after 12 months of ibrutinib treatment. Source of these receptors: a human donor with chronic lymphocytic leukemia. Both conserved end residues are part of each CDR3. The D gene is left open where the match is weak. A row's size may be missing; if present it is once, few, many or a size class.

V,J,size,D,CDR3,DNA
TRBV4-3,TRBJ2-4,.,.,CASSQGVDSRPRAKNIQYF,TGCGCCAGCAGCCAAGGAGTGGACTCGCGGCCGAGAGCCAAAAACATTCAGTACTTC
TRBV18,TRBJ2-7,.,.,CASSPPRGSYEQYF,TGTGCCAGCTCACCACCGAGAGGCTCCTACGAGCAGTACTTC
TRBV29-1,TRBJ2-5,.,.,CSGGSGQETQYF,TGCAGCGGTGGAAGCGGGCAAGAGACCCAGTACTTC
TRBV27,TRBJ1-1,.,.,CASSFRQYTEAFF,TGTGCCAGCAGTTTCCGACAGTACACTGAAGCTTTCTTT
TRBV2,TRBJ2-2,.,.,CASSEEAGNTGELFF,TGTGCCAGCAGTGAGGAAGCGGGGAACACCGGGGAGCTGTTTTTT
TRBV25-1,TRBJ2-7,few,TRBD1,CASRPGQGIDEQYF,TGTGCCAGCAGGCCGGGACAGGGTATTGACGAGCAGTACTTC
TRBV15,TRBJ2-1,once,.,CATYDPDSSYNEQFF,TGTGCCACCTACGACCCTGATAGCTCCTACAATGAGCAGTTCTTC
TRBV27,TRBJ2-2,.,TRBD2,CASSLLAGATGELFF,TGTGCCAGCAGTTTGCTAGCGGGAGCGACCGGGGAGCTGTTTTTT
TRBV7-6,TRBJ2-1,.,TRBD2,CASSLTPGLGDNEQFF,TGTGCCAGCAGCCTTACGCCGGGACTAGGCGATAATGAGCAGTTCTTC
TRBV4-3,TRBJ2-7,.,TRBD1,CASSQDGPGGLGEQYF,TGCGCCAGCAGCCAAGATGGGCCAGGGGGCTTGGGCGAGCAGTACTTC
TRBV7-9,TRBJ1-2,few,.,CASSLMLGDGYTF,TGTGCCAGCAGCTTAATGTTGGGGGATGGCTACACCTTC
TRBV5-1,TRBJ2-3,.,TRBD2,CASGRETDTQYF,TGCGCCAGCGGGAGGGAAACAGATACGCAGTATTTT
TRBV5-1,TRBJ1-1,.,.,CASSLKTGNTEAFF,TGCGCCAGCAGCTTGAAGACGGGGAACACTGAAGCTTTCTTT
TRBV4-1,TRBJ2-7,.,.,CASSQEARDSYEQYF,TGCGCCAGCAGCCAAGAAGCCCGGGACTCCTACGAGCAGTACTTC
TRBV7-8,TRBJ2-7,.,.,CASSPAYEQYF,TGTGCCAGCAGCCCAGCCTACGAGCAGTACTTC
TRBV21-1,TRBJ1-2,few,.,CASSKGRGEGRDGYTF,TGTGCCAGCAGCAAAGGGAGAGGGGAGGGAAGGGATGGCTACACCTTC
TRBV18,TRBJ2-7,.,.,CASSPQPDSSYEQYF,TGTGCCAGCTCACCCCAACCGGACAGTTCCTACGAGCAGTACTTC
TRBV6-1,TRBJ1-5,.,.,CASSAWVAVYSNQPQHF,TGTGCCAGCAGTGCATGGGTGGCCGTCTATAGCAATCAGCCCCAGCATTTT
TRBV28,TRBJ1-5,.,.,CASSVGHPWEPQHF,TGTGCCAGCAGTGTCGGACACCCCTGGGAGCCCCAGCATTTT
TRBV6-1,TRBJ2-7,.,.,CASSGEGGQYF,TGTGCCAGCAGCGGAGAAGGGGGGCAGTACTTC
TRBV4-1,TRBJ2-7,.,.,CASSPGRGSDDEQYF,TGCGCCAGCAGCCCCGGACGGGGAAGTGATGACGAGCAGTACTTC
TRBV5-1,TRBJ1-2,.,.,CASSPRGFGVAGGYTF,TGCGCCAGCAGCCCTCGAGGGTTCGGAGTCGCCGGTGGCTACACCTTC
TRBV7-3,TRBJ2-1,.,.,CASSLQLATAGGEQFF,TGTGCCAGCAGCTTACAACTAGCTACCGCTGGGGGTGAGCAGTTCTTC
TRBV15,TRBJ2-7,.,TRBD1,CATRSSGGSYEQYF,TGTGCCACCCGAAGTTCAGGGGGATCCTACGAGCAGTACTTC
TRBV27,TRBJ2-4,.,.,CASSPGTTKNIQYF,TGTGCCAGCAGTCCCGGGACAACGAAAAACATTCAGTACTTC
TRBV7-8,TRBJ2-7,.,.,CASSSGRSSYEQYF,TGTGCCAGCAGCTCGGGACGGTCCTCCTACGAGCAGTACTTC
TRBV6-1,TRBJ2-1,.,.,CASSAQPVSGSYNEQFF,TGTGCCAGCAGTGCACAACCGGTTAGCGGCTCCTACAATGAGCAGTTCTTC
TRBV5-8,TRBJ1-5,.,.,CASSPLGRQGSNQPQHF,TGTGCCAGCAGCCCCCTCGGGAGGCAAGGGAGCAATCAGCCCCAGCATTTT
TRBV18,TRBJ2-5,.,TRBD2,CASSPGLAEYETQYF,TGTGCCAGCTCACCGGGACTAGCGGAGTATGAGACCCAGTACTTC
TRBV7-9,TRBJ2-7,.,.,CASSLKPGTLVREQYF,TGTGCCAGCAGCTTAAAACCCGGGACTCTAGTTCGCGAGCAGTACTTC
TRBV28,TRBJ1-5,.,.,CASIGGRGNQPQHF,TGTGCCAGCATAGGGGGGCGAGGCAATCAGCCCCAGCATTTT
TRBV30,TRBJ2-1,few,.,CAWSPWTVGEFGEQFF,TGTGCCTGGAGTCCCTGGACAGTCGGAGAATTCGGTGAGCAGTTCTTC
TRBV5-6,TRBJ2-1,.,.,CASSLKWENEQFF,TGTGCCAGCAGCTTGAAGTGGGAGAATGAGCAGTTCTTC
TRBV4-1,TRBJ2-1,once,TRBD1,CASSQNTAFGTGGNEQFF,TGCGCCAGCAGCCAGAACACAGCGTTCGGGACAGGGGGCAATGAGCAGTTCTTC
TRBV7-3,TRBJ2-5,few,.,CASSLTGSPQETQYF,TGTGCCAGCAGCCTGACCGGCTCTCCCCAAGAGACCCAGTACTTC
TRBV6-5,TRBJ1-2,.,TRBD1,CASSQNRDRGLNTF,TGTGCCAGCAGTCAGAACCGGGACAGGGGGCTGAATACCTTC
TRBV18,TRBJ2-7,.,.,CASSPEATYEQYF,TGTGCCAGCTCACCAGAGGCAACCTACGAGCAGTACTTC
TRBV6-5,TRBJ1-4,.,TRBD1,CASTTTGGGEKLFF,TGTGCCAGCACCACGACAGGGGGCGGGGAAAAACTGTTTTTT
TRBV21-1,TRBJ2-7,.,.,CASSEGIGNLTYEQYF,TGTGCCAGCAGCGAAGGGATCGGAAATCTTACCTACGAGCAGTACTTC
TRBV10-3,TRBJ2-3,.,.,CATAGSPSTDTQYF,TGTGCCACCGCAGGGTCCCCCAGCACAGATACGCAGTATTTT
TRBV28,TRBJ2-7,.,.,CASSLPSSEQYF,TGTGCCAGCAGTTTGCCTTCCAGCGAGCAGTACTTC
TRBV6-5,TRBJ1-6,few,.,CASSYSKAGDGPLHF,TGTGCCAGCAGTTACTCGAAAGCGGGAGATGGACCCCTCCACTTT
TRBV5-6,TRBJ2-3,.,.,CASSSGGADTQYF,TGTGCCAGCAGCTCCGGCGGGGCAGATACGCAGTATTTT
TRBV10-3,TRBJ2-2,.,TRBD1,CAISGTGEMSGELFF,TGTGCCATCAGTGGGACAGGGGAGATGAGCGGGGAGCTGTTTTTT